One and the same sample provided the 19 T cell receptor beta chains below, sequenced in a study of cytomegalovirus exposure and HLA in healthy donors (dated by TCRdb to the late 2010s). Receptor amplification or capture employed the immunoSEQ multiplex PCR assay. A mixture of 60 forward primers for TCR Vbeta segments and 13 reverse primers for TCR Jbeta segments was used in the multiplex PCR. TCRdb carries this immuneACCESS record with in-frame sequences only. Its versions omit some clonotypes, under half of them owing to an unresolved V gene in the studies checked, with the rest unexplained. The sample table records about 160,000 clones; roughly 80% of these occur just once. The leading ten clones occupy 4% to 5% of the sample. The sequencing sample was made of PBMCs. The receptors here all came from a man aged 30 to 39 in good health and CMV-seronegative.

Concerning this clone: Other DNA sequences in the sample encode the same CDR3. This chain uses TRBV5-6 with TRBJ1-1, with D tentatively TRBD1 (5 bases). The CDR3 runs to 12 residues. V was pared by 2 bases and J by 5 bases, with 7 bases between. Per germline, CDR1 SGHDT and CDR2 YYEEEE. The CDR3, as DNA: TGTGCCAGCAGCTTTGGGGGGACTGAAGCTTTCTTT. This encodes CASSFGGTEAFF.

The CDR3 loop reads CASMDTGNTGELFF. CDR3 bases: TGTGCCAGCATGGATACGGGGAACACCGGGGAGCTGTTTTTT. The chain couples TRBV7-9 to TRBJ2-2; D remains ambiguous. This CDR3 region has 14 residues. Per the germline V gene, CDR1 is SEHNR and CDR2 is FQNEAQ (reference sequence). The germline V and J ends were trimmed by 7 bases and 1 base, with 10 bases remaining between them.

The genes are TRBV7-8 and TRBJ1-5; a possible D gene is TRBD1 (6 bases). The CDR3 spans 17 residues. V lost 5 bases and J 4 bases, leaving 21 bases between the germline ends. Looked up from germline, CDR1 is SGHVS and CDR2 is FQNEAQ. The CDR3 loop reads CASSLTTVAGVNQPQHF. The CDR3 nucleotides are TGTGCCAGCAGCCTCACTACGGTGGCAGGGGTAAATCAGCCCCAGCATTTT.

The V call is TRBV5-4, the J call TRBJ2-3, with 10 bases aligning to TRBD2. Germline lookup yields CDR1 SGHNT and CDR2 YYREEE (reference sequence). This CDR3 has 16 residues. J gave up 7 bases and V 0 bases, and 8 bases lay outside the gene matches. This CDR3 is CASSLDPSGSVNTQYF. Written as DNA, the CDR3 is TGTGCCAGCAGCTTGGACCCTAGCGGGAGTGTCAATACGCAGTATTTT.

This clone was detected a few times. This sequence joins TRBV10-3 and TRBJ2-7; D unclear. Trimming removed 2 bases from V and 0 bases from J, with 8 bases in between. The CDR3 has 14 residues. Per the germline V gene, CDR1 is ENHRY and CDR2 is SYGVKD. CDR3 nucleotide sequence: TGTGCCATCAGTGAGGGTGGAGCCTCCTACGAGCAGTACTTC. As protein: CAISEGGASYEQYF.

The chain joins TRBV7-2 to TRBJ2-1; possible D gene TRBD2, 7 bases. V was pared by 5 bases and J by 5 bases, with 16 bases between. Germline V CDR1 and CDR2: SGHTA, FQGNSA. The CDR3 extends over 15 amino acids. In DNA, the CDR3 is TGTGCCAGCAGCCCCCATGCGGGGGCGAACAATGAGCAGTTCTTC. Amino acids: CASSPHAGANNEQFF.

This clone was observed a few times. The gene calls are TRBV10-3 and TRBJ2-1, with 9 bases matching TRBD2. After removal of 0 bases from V and 2 bases from J, the junction contained 5 bases not matched to a gene. Per germline, CDR1 ENHRY and CDR2 SYGVKD. The CDR3 consists of 17 residues. The DNA for the CDR3 is TGTGCCATCAGTGAGTCCGTAGCGGGAGAGGCCTACAATGAGCAGTTCTTC. This codes for CAISESVAGEAYNEQFF.

The CDR3 sequence is CASSSMEGMAGANVLTF. The CDR3 DNA sequence: TGTGCCAGCAGCTCTATGGAGGGAATGGCTGGGGCCAACGTCCTGACTTTC. The V gene is TRBV5-4, the J gene TRBJ2-6; TRBD2 is a possible D gene (6 bases). Trimming stripped 3 bases from V and 2 bases from J, with 15 bases between. Germline CDR1 SGHNT, CDR2 YYREEE (reference sequence). The CDR3 covers 17 residues.

This clone has a handful of counts. This rearrangement joins TRBV6-6 to TRBJ1-5, with D perhaps TRBD1 (6 bases). The CDR3 spans 14 residues. V lost 5 bases to trimming and J lost 5 bases, with 13 bases between them. Per the germline V gene, CDR1 is MNHNY and CDR2 is SVGAGI (reference sequence). CDR3 in DNA: TGTGCCAGCAGTACAACCGGACAGTATCAGCCCCAGCATTTT. This sequence encodes CASSTTGQYQPQHF.

The chain employs TRBV27 and TRBJ1-5; D is unresolved. The CDR3 contains 16 residues. Trimming took off 6 bases at V and 0 bases at J, with 15 bases between the two ends. Germline V CDR1 and CDR2: MNHEY, SMNVEV (reference sequence). The DNA for the CDR3 is TGTGCCAGCAGCCCTACTGTGAGCGGTAGCAATCAGCCCCAGCATTTT. Protein product: CASSPTVSGSNQPQHF.

With respect to this clone: This likely stems from a read error, as it lies one base from a far larger clone. Additional DNA sequences in this sample encode the identical CDR3. The chain combines TRBV9 with TRBJ2-3; perhaps TRBD1 as D (5 bases). Germline CDR1 and CDR2: SGDLS and YYNGEE. The CDR3 runs 12 residues. V was cut by 10 bases and J by 9 bases, with 18 bases left in between. The CDR3: CAGQGEGDTQYF. CDR3 bases: TGTGCCGGACAAGGTGAAGGAGACACGCAGTATTTT.

The V gene is TRBV25-1, the J gene TRBJ1-1; D perhaps matches TRBD1 (6 bases). V dropped 5 bases and J dropped 0 bases, with 16 bases sitting between them. The CDR3 contains 16 residues. In germline, CDR1 is MGHDK, CDR2 SYGVNS. The CDR3: CASSTLGGGMNTEAFF. The CDR3 DNA follows: TGTGCCAGCAGTACTCTGGGTGGGGGCATGAACACTGAAGCTTTCTTT.

The chain has TRBV29-1 and TRBJ2-3, with unresolved D. Germline assignment: CDR1 SQVTM and CDR2 ANQGSEA. Trimming pared 7 bases from V and 0 bases from J, leaving 11 bases between. The CDR3 consists of 13 residues. CDR3 in amino acids: CSGRGPSTDTQYF. In DNA form, the CDR3 reads TGCAGCGGCCGAGGCCCGAGCACAGATACGCAGTATTTT.

The V call is TRBV10-1, the J call TRBJ1-5, with D uncertain. The germline V gene encodes CDR1 WNHNN and CDR2 SYGVQD (reference sequence). V lost 2 bases, J lost 8 bases, and 7 bases lay in between. The CDR3 has 12 residues. CDR3 protein: CASSEIGEPQHF. DNA for the CDR3: TGCGCCAGCAGTGAGATCGGGGAGCCCCAGCATTTT.

The chain is built from TRBV5-6 and TRBJ1-5, with no clear D. The ends were cut back, 0 bases at V and 3 bases at J, with 13 bases in the middle. Germline V gene sequence: CDR1 SGHDT, CDR2 YYEEEE. This CDR3 region has 16 residues. CDR3 sequence (DNA): TGTGCCAGCAGCTTGGGAGTAGGAGGTTTCAATCAGCCCCAGCATTTT. Its protein is CASSLGVGGFNQPQHF. The variable domain in full, with the rest retrieved from reference TRBV5-6 and TRBJ1-5, is DAGVTQSPTHLIKTRGQQVTLRCSPKSGHDTVSWYQQALGQGPQFIFQYYEEEERQRGNFPDRFSGHQFPNYSSELNVNALLLGDSALYLCASSLGVGGFNQPQHFGDGTRLSIL.

CDR3 DNA: TGTGCCAGCAGTCCGGACAGGGGGGTTCACTACAATGAGCAGTTCTTC. It is translated as CASSPDRGVHYNEQFF. The chain has TRBV27 and TRBJ2-1; 10 positions agree with TRBD1. There are 16 residues in the CDR3. J lost 3 bases, V lost 5 bases, and 7 bases had no gene match. CDR1 is MNHEY, CDR2 SMNVEV, per germline (reference sequence).

This clone was found a few times. A far larger clone is only one base removed, so a read error is likely. The V and J genes are TRBV6-5 and TRBJ2-7; maybe TRBD1 (5 bases). Looked up from germline, CDR1 is MNHEY and CDR2 is SVGAGI. CDR3 length equals 11 residues. Deletions cut 6 bases from V and 3 bases from J, with 6 bases between. The CDR3 DNA follows: TGTGCCAGCAGCACAGGCTACGAGCAGTACTTC. Amino acids: CASSTGYEQYF.

In its sample, this clone was seen a few times. The gene calls are TRBV5-1 and TRBJ2-6, with D unresolved. V lost 3 bases to trimming and J lost 0 bases, with 4 bases between them. This CDR3 is 14 amino acids long. The V gene's germline CDR1 is SGHRS and CDR2 YFSETQ. CDR3 bases: TGCGCCAGCAGCTCCAACTCTGGGGCCAACGTCCTGACTTTC. This codes for CASSSNSGANVLTF.

The chain uses TRBV7-9 and TRBJ1-1, with D perhaps TRBD1 (5 bases). The V and J ends lost 6 bases and 7 bases respectively, with 12 bases between them. The CDR3 consists of 12 residues. Germline V lookup: CDR1 SEHNR, CDR2 FQNEAQ (reference sequence). CDR3 in amino acids: CASSRSGGEAFF. Here the CDR3 DNA reads TGTGCCAGCAGTAGATCCGGGGGTGAAGCTTTCTTT.